The 16 T cell receptor beta chains below all came from one sample that was sequenced in a study of blood T cell repertoires in COVID-19. Sequenced by immunoSEQ multiplex PCR; TCRdb stores in-frame clones only, minus some. The data show roughly 200,000 clones, approximately 81% seen once. Sequencing used peripheral blood. The receptors stem from a person aged 70 to 79 with COVID-19, enrolled during active disease.

The rearrangement joins TRBV6-2 or TRBV6-3 to TRBJ2-1; 9 bases align to TRBD2. V gave up 6 bases and J gave up 7 bases; unmatched junction bases: 10. The CDR3 is 15 amino acids. The V gene's germline CDR1 is MNHEY and CDR2 SVGEGT. The CDR3 region is CASSRRAGGPNEQFF. In DNA, the CDR3 is TGTGCCAGCAGCCGCCGGGCGGGAGGGCCAAATGAGCAGTTCTTC.

The chain links TRBV9 to TRBJ2-1; 8 bases fit TRBD2. CDR3 length equals 13 residues. With 2 bases clipped from V and 6 bases from J, the junction kept 1 base outside the gene matches. CDR1 and CDR2 from the germline V gene are SGDLS and YYNGEE. CDR3 loop: CASSVGLGNEQFF. The CDR3 DNA reads as TGTGCCAGCAGCGTGGGACTAGGCAATGAGCAGTTCTTC. Full variable domain (outside the CDR3, taken from reference TRBV9 and TRBJ2-1): DSGVTQTPKHLITATGQRVTLRCSPRSGDLSVYWYQQSLDQGLQFLIQYYNGEERAKGNILERFSAQQFPDLHSELNLSSLELGDSALYFCASSVGLGNEQFFGPGTRLTVL.

This chain links TRBV14 with TRBJ2-7; 8 bases are a match to TRBD2. The V and J ends lost 3 bases and 5 bases, in that order; junction bases with no gene match: 6. Germline lookup yields CDR1 SGHDN and CDR2 FVKESK. CDR3 length equals 14 residues. The CDR3 DNA reads TGTGCCAGCAGCCAGAGACTAGCGCAGAACGAGCAGTACTTC. Translated, it gives CASSQRLAQNEQYF.

V is TRBV4-1 and J is TRBJ1-5; D is undetermined. Germline lookup yields CDR1 MGHRA and CDR2 YSYEKL. The ends were cut back, 0 bases at V and 6 bases at J, with 12 bases in the middle. The CDR3 covers 15 residues. The CDR3 DNA is TGCGCCAGCAGCCAAGATGGAGGATGGGCTCAGCCCCAGCATTTT. This sequence encodes CASSQDGGWAQPQHF.

In DNA form, the CDR3 reads TGTGCCAGTAGTATAACAGGGGTGGATAATTCACCCCTCCACTTT. Amino acids: CASSITGVDNSPLHF. The V and J genes are TRBV19 and TRBJ1-6, with TRBD1 matching 7 bases. The CDR3 length is 15 residues. V shed 2 bases, J shed 5 bases, and the junction held 3 bases outside the gene matches. Germline V gives CDR1 LNHDA, CDR2 SQIVND (reference sequence). Together with reference TRBV19 and TRBJ1-6, the CDR3 gives the full variable domain: DGGITQSPKYLFRKEGQNVTLSCEQNLNHDAMYWYRQDPGQGLRLIYYSQIVNDFQKGDIAEGYSVSREKKESFPLTVTSAQKNPTAFYLCASSITGVDNSPLHFGNGTRLTVT.

The chain joins TRBV30 to TRBJ1-2; 8 bases map to TRBD1. The length of the CDR3 is 14 residues. Germline CDR1 reads GTSNPN; CDR2 reads SVGIG (reference sequence). V shed 4 bases and J 7 bases; nucleotides not matched to a gene: 11. The CDR3 loop is CAWKSQGATLGYTF. CDR3 bases: TGTGCCTGGAAATCCCAGGGGGCAACCCTTGGCTACACCTTC.

The chain has TRBV13 and TRBJ1-1; TRBD1 matches 7 bases. J gave up 7 bases and V 5 bases, and 7 bases lay outside the gene matches. Germline-derived CDR1 and CDR2 are PRHDT and FYEKMQ (reference sequence). The CDR3 sequence is 13 residues long. This chain's CDR3 is CASSQGGKGEAFF. Here the CDR3 DNA reads TGTGCCAGCAGCCAGGGGGGTAAGGGTGAAGCTTTCTTT.

The chain links TRBV10-3 to TRBJ2-7, with D possibly TRBD2 on 6 matching bases. CDR1 and CDR2 (germline): ENHRY, SYGVKD. The CDR3 runs to 15 residues. V was cut by 2 bases and J by 1 base, with 12 bases left in between. CDR3 loop: CAISERDSDSYEQYF. For the CDR3, the DNA is TGTGCCATCAGTGAGAGGGACTCGGATTCCTACGAGCAGTACTTC.

In DNA, the CDR3 is TGTGCCTGCAGGGGGCTCAGAGCTAACTATGGCTACACCTTC. Its protein product is CACRGLRANYGYTF. The chain combines TRBV30 with TRBJ1-2; 8 nucleotides align to TRBD1. Per germline, CDR1 GTSNPN and CDR2 SVGIG (reference sequence). With 6 bases clipped from V and 0 bases from J, the junction kept 6 bases outside the gene matches. This CDR3 region has 14 residues.

The rearrangement joins TRBV6-1 to TRBJ1-6; the match to TRBD1 covers 8 bases. V dropped 3 bases and J dropped 10; count of bases not matched to a gene: 11. The CDR3 contains 16 residues. Germline loops: CDR1 MNHNS, CDR2 SASEGT. DNA of the CDR3: TGTGCCAGCAGTGAGGACGCAGGGGGCGCGTGGTCACCCCTCCACTTT. Protein sequence: CASSEDAGGAWSPLHF.

The chain combines TRBV15 with TRBJ2-7; maybe TRBD1 (7 bases). The CDR3 runs 15 residues. Per the germline V gene, CDR1 is LNHNV and CDR2 is YYDKDF (reference sequence). Trimming removed 5 bases at V and 3 bases at J, with 17 bases between. This CDR3 is CATSERQGGVYEQYF. The CDR3 region has the DNA TGTGCCACCAGCGAACGACAGGGAGGAGTCTACGAGCAGTACTTC.

The chain carries TRBV6-2 or TRBV6-3 and TRBJ1-1, with D uncertain. CDR1 is MNHEY, CDR2 SVGEGT, per germline. V was clipped by 5 bases and J by 4 bases, with 14 bases between them. This CDR3 comprises 14 residues. As DNA, the CDR3 is TGTGCCAGCAGTGCGTTCATTCGGGGCACTGAAGCTTTCTTT. Its translation: CASSAFIRGTEAFF.

The genes are TRBV15 and TRBJ2-1; possibly TRBD1 for D (6 bases). Looked up from germline, CDR1 is LNHNV and CDR2 is YYDKDF (reference sequence). The CDR3 has 17 amino acids. With 4 bases removed from V and 0 bases from J, the gap between germline ends came to 16 bases. CDR3 sequence: CATSTRQAQHSYNEQFF. Here the CDR3 DNA reads TGTGCCACCAGCACACGACAGGCCCAACACTCCTACAATGAGCAGTTCTTC.

V usage is TRBV19 and J usage is TRBJ1-1; 8 bases map to TRBD1. Germline V lookup: CDR1 LNHDA, CDR2 SQIVND (reference sequence). The J segment lost 2 bases and the V segment lost 3 bases, leaving 2 bases of the junction unmatched. The CDR3 contains 14 residues. The DNA of the CDR3 is TGTGCCAGTAGTATGGGACAGGCAAACACTGAAGCTTTCTTT. Its protein product is CASSMGQANTEAFF.

The rearrangement links TRBV5-1 to TRBJ1-4; D is unresolved. V was clipped by 2 bases and J by 3 bases, with 8 bases between them. This CDR3 spans 14 amino acids. Germline V gives CDR1 SGHRS, CDR2 YFSETQ. The CDR3 DNA reads as TGCGCCAGCAGCTTCGGTGATCCTAATGAAAAACTGTTTTTT. Amino acid sequence: CASSFGDPNEKLFF.

For this clone: Other nucleotide sequences from this sample produce the same CDR3. J is TRBJ2-7 and V is TRBV5-4, with a weak D call TRBD2 (5 bases). Per germline, CDR1 SGHNT and CDR2 YYREEE (reference sequence). The CDR3 is 13 amino acids. V shed 2 bases and J shed 1 base, with 7 bases lying between them. The CDR3 here is CASSFRDSYEQYF. The CDR3 nucleotides are TGTGCCAGCAGCTTCCGGGATTCCTACGAGCAGTACTTC.